The 2 T cell receptor beta chains given below trace back to one sample, sequenced in a study of T cell changes during pregnancy in multiple sclerosis. TCRdb keeps only in-frame clones here, not all; method: immunoSEQ multiplex PCR. The table includes 24,000 or so clones, approximately 89% detected once. The sequencing here drew on CD8+ T cells from peripheral blood mononuclear cells, taken in the first trimester of pregnancy. The receptors here all came from a female donor in good health, enrolled as a control in a pregnancy study.

The chain joins TRBV19 to TRBJ1-5, with 7 bases aligning to TRBD1. The germline CDR1 and CDR2 sequences are LNHDA and SQIVND (reference sequence). This CDR3 region has 15 residues. V was clipped by 6 bases and J by 7 bases; unmatched bases: 12. CDR3 coding DNA: TGTGCCAGTAGCCCCGAAACAGGGGAAGGGCAGCCCCAGCATTTT. Its protein product is CASSPETGEGQPQHF.

The chain links TRBV15 to TRBJ2-1; tentative D call: TRBD1 (5 bases). The V end lost 0 bases, the J end lost 8 bases, and 17 bases lay between the germline ends. The CDR3 has 16 amino acids. Germline CDR1 is LNHNV and CDR2 is YYDKDF (reference sequence). The CDR3 sequence is CATSRDNVQGSDEQFF. DNA of the CDR3: TGTGCCACCAGCAGAGATAATGTGCAGGGCAGCGATGAGCAGTTCTTC. Combining the CDR3 with reference TRBV15 and TRBJ2-1 gives the whole variable domain DAMVIQNPRYQVTQFGKPVTLSCSQTLNHNVMYWYQQKSSQAPKLLFHYYDKDFNNEADTPDNFQSRRPNTSFCFLDIRSPGLGDTAMYLCATSRDNVQGSDEQFFGPGTRLTVL.